The T cell receptor (beta chain) under discussion was sequenced for a study of CD8+ T cells in alopecia areata. Study background: For the treated group, dosing was oral tofacitinib at 5 to 10 mg twice daily.

Germline V gene sequence: CDR1 SQVTM, CDR2 ANQGSEA. The CDR3 spans 14 residues. V gave up 7 bases and J gave up 3 bases, with 16 bases separating them. The authors extracted RNA and reverse transcribed it into cDNA as the sequencing template. Libraries were prepared by immunoSEQ multiplex PCR; TCRdb keeps only in-frame clonotypes and omits some of them. Here the sample spans fewer than 200,000 clones, 50% to 70% being singletons. The sample in question was CD4+ T cells sorted from blood, obtained at week 0. The J gene is TRBJ2-1, the V gene TRBV29-1, with a weak D call TRBD2 (6 bases). The receptor was derived from a human donor with alopecia areata. In nucleotides, the CDR3 is TGCAGCGCCGAAGGCAGGACTAACTACAATGAGCAGTTCTTC. Its protein is CSAEGRTNYNEQFF.